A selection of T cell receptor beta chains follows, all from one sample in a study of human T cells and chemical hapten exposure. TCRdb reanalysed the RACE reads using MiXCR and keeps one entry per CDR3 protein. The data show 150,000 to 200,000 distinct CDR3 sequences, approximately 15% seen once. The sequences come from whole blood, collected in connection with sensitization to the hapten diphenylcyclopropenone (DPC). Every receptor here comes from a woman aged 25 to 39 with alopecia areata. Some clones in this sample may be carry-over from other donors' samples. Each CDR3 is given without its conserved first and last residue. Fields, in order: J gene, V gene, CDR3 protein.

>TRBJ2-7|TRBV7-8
ASSLVDQQY
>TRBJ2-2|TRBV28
ASSITNTGELF
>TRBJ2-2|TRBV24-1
ATSRAVANTGELF
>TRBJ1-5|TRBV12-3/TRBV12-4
ASSSGGSQPQH
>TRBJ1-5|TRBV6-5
ASRTGGINQPQH
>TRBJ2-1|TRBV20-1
SAAGDRVLLDEQF
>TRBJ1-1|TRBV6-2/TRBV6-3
ASSGTYTEAF
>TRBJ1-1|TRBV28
ASSRGGTGDTTEAF
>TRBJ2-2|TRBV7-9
ASSSSGGLAGGGELF
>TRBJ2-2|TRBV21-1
ASSRRALRDTGELF
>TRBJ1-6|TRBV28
ASSSFDSPLH
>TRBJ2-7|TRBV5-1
ASSPRDTTKEEQY
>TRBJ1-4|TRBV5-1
ASSLNREAKLF
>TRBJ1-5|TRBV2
ASSEIQLNQPQH
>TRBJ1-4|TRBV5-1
ASSQRSGDEKLF
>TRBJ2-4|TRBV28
ASSHRRPMGPKY
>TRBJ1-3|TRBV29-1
SVGGPGTGDGNTIY
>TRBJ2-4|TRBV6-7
ASSYPGTAVLLAKNIQY
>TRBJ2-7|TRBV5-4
ASSQYSSGRARDEQY
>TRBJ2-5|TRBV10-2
ASTVTVQETQY
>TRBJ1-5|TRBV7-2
ASSLGQGRYQPQH
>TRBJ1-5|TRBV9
ASSVTGTGGQPQH
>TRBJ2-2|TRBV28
ASSFLTGELF
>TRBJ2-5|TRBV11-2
ASSSDREWETQY
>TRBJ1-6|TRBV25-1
ASSDGDLVGRPLH
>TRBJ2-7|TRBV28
ASSSGQGHEQY
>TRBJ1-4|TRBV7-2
ASSLNSLRFPTNEKLF
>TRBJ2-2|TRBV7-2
ASSSTSGSQNTGELF
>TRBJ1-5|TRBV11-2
ASSYDSNQPQH
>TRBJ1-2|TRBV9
ASSATGFFVGGYT
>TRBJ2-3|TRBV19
ASSFPVGSGTDTQY
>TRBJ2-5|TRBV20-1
SARGLQETQY
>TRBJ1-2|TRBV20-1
SASRTALGYGYT
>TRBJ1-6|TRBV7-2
ASSFGDSPLH
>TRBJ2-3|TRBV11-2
ASSLTIAGASDTQY
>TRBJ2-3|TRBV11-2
ASSILAGVGTDTQY
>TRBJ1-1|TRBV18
ASSSLGVENTEAF
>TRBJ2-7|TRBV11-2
ASSLEGTHYEQY
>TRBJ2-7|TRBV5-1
ASSPTGSEQY
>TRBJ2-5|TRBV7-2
ASSSRLAGGIQETQY
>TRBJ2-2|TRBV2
ASSGRDPLGAGELF
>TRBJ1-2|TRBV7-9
ASSFGAGGNYGYT
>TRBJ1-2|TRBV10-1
ASSGATGSYGYT
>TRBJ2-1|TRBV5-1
ASSLQEPSYNEQF
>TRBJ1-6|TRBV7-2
ASSLRVQANSPLH
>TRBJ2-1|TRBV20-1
SKDRTMLNPSEQF
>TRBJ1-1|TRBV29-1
SVDRAPTTGEAF
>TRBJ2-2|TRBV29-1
SVGLAGGVTGELF
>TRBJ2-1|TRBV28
ASRETGPGDEQF
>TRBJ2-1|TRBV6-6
ASSPRLAGSYNEQF
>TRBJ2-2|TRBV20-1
TVQGPITGELF
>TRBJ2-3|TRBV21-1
ASSKGRPINTQY
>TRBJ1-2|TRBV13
ASSPKQGSNYGYT
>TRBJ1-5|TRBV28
ASSRPQGSNQPQH
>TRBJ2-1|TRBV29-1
SVVFGGAGNEQF
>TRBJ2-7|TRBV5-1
ASSLPTNGGQGSYEQY